The T cell receptor (beta chain) under discussion was sequenced for a study of T-cell memory formation after mild COVID-19. CDR1 SQVTM and CDR2 ANQGSEA come from the germline V gene. J gave up 3 bases and V 6 bases, and 5 bases lay outside the gene matches. This CDR3 region has 13 residues. TCRdb reprocessed the 5' RACE reads via MiXCR and lists one record per CDR3 protein. The profile covers about 160,000 distinct CDR3 sequences, with about a third appearing a single time and 12% taken by the ten largest. This TCR derives from an adult woman who had mild COVID-19 (a few samples of this study predate the infection). Cell type and time point are not known. The specimen sequenced was PBMCs or a T cell subset sorted from them (not recorded which). The chain couples TRBV29-1 to TRBJ2-5, with 9 bases fitting TRBD1. CDR3 amino acids: CSVRGTGKETQYF. CDR3 DNA sequence: TGCAGCGTCCGCGGGACAGGGAAAGAGACCCAGTACTTC.